This TCR beta chain came from a study of OX40 agonist ivuxolimab in advanced cancers. Overall study context: Patients were treated with intravenous ivuxolimab, dosed at 0.01 to 10 mg/kg and infused every 2 weeks.

Study observations and caveats: Still undetermined is the antigen specificity of the expanded peripheral T cells.

Produced via immunoSEQ multiplex PCR; TCRdb's table is partial and in-frame only. This table has about 21,000 clones, under 90% appearing once. Concerning this clone: Its matching antigen is unknown.

The CDR3 runs to 14 residues. With 6 bases clipped from V and 4 bases from J, the junction kept 3 bases outside the gene matches. Germline CDR1 SGHVS, CDR2 FQNEAQ. At baseline, cycle 4 day 1, and cycle 7 day 1, blood was sampled. The chain couples TRBV7-8 to TRBJ2-1, with 10 bases matching TRBD1. The source is an adult with an advanced solid tumor such as melanoma, head and neck, liver or kidney cancer. The sample in question was CD4+ or CD8+ T cells sorted from blood, obtained in a trial of the OX40 agonist ivuxolimab. CDR3 in DNA: TGTGCCAGCAGTTGGACAGGGGGATACAATGAGCAGTTCTTC. Translating it yields CASSWTGGYNEQFF.